One and the same sample provided the 30 T cell receptor beta chains below, sequenced in a study of blood T cell repertoires in COVID-19. Clones were sequenced by immunoSEQ multiplex PCR, and TCRdb holds only the in-frame ones, with some missing. The table includes 300,000 to 450,000 clones, 70% to 90% detected once. The sample taken for sequencing was PBMCs or T cells enriched from blood (not recorded which). The origin of the receptors is a woman aged 18 to 35 who had recovered from COVID-19.

The CDR3 region has the DNA TGTGCCAGTAGTATAGCGGACAGGGAGACGGGAACTGAAGCTTTCTTT. Protein product: CASSIADRETGTEAFF. The chain employs TRBV19 and TRBJ1-1, with 8 bases lining up with TRBD1. CDR1 is LNHDA and CDR2 is SQIVND in the germline V gene (reference sequence). CDR3 length: 16 residues. V gave up 1 base and J gave up 5 bases; unmatched junction bases: 9.

The rearrangement links TRBV27 to TRBJ1-2; tentative D call: TRBD1 (6 bases). The V gene's germline CDR1 is MNHEY and CDR2 SMNVEV (reference sequence). This CDR3 contains 14 residues. Trimming left V 3 bases short and J 4 bases short, with 12 bases between. In DNA, the CDR3 is TGTGCCAGCAGTTTGAACGGACAGCCCTATGGCTACACCTTC. This gives the protein CASSLNGQPYGYTF.

This chain links TRBV7-3 with TRBJ2-7; possible D gene TRBD1, 6 bases. The CDR3 runs to 13 residues. Germline assignment: CDR1 SGHTA and CDR2 FQGTGA. V was trimmed by 5 bases and J by 7 bases, leaving 15 bases between them. The CDR3 region has the DNA TGTGCCAGCAGCACCAACAGGGAACGGGAGCAGTACTTC. The encoded protein is CASSTNREREQYF.

This clone showed up just once. This chain links TRBV4-2 with TRBJ2-7, with 7 positions matching TRBD1. V shed 1 base and J 4 bases; nucleotides not matched to a gene: 4. The germline V gene encodes CDR1 LGHNA and CDR2 YNFKEQ. The length of the CDR3 is 14 residues. Here the CDR3 DNA reads TGTGCCAGCAGCCAAGCGCAGGGGGTATACGAGCAGTACTTC. Amino acid sequence: CASSQAQGVYEQYF.

The chain links TRBV28 to TRBJ2-7, with 7 bases aligning to TRBD1. The V segment lost 6 bases and the J segment 2 bases; nucleotides outside the gene matches: 10. Germline values: CDR1 MDHEN, CDR2 SYDVKM. This CDR3 is built from 15 residues. The CDR3, as DNA: TGTGCCAGCAGCCTAGGGACAGATCCCACCTACGAGCAGTACTTC. Its protein product is CASSLGTDPTYEQYF.

The chain uses TRBV5-1 and TRBJ2-5; TRBD1 aligns across 8 bases. The junction had 8 bases not matched to a gene; V was cut back by 0 bases and J by 1 base. From germline, CDR1 is SGHRS and CDR2 YFSETQ. The CDR3 is made up of 17 amino acids. The CDR3 loop is CASSLAPTGGPQETQYF. The DNA of the CDR3 is TGCGCCAGCAGCTTGGCCCCAACAGGGGGTCCCCAAGAGACCCAGTACTTC.

For the CDR3, the DNA is TGTGCCAGCAGTACGGTCCGGGGAAGGGTTGAAAAACTGTTTTTT. Amino acid sequence: CASSTVRGRVEKLFF. V usage is TRBV27 and J usage is TRBJ1-4, with unresolved D. This CDR3 spans 15 amino acids. V was trimmed by 5 bases and J by 7 bases, leaving 17 bases between them. Germline values: CDR1 MNHEY, CDR2 SMNVEV (reference sequence).

The V gene is TRBV5-5, the J gene TRBJ1-1; possibly TRBD1 for D (5 bases). The CDR3 covers 15 residues. V lost 3 bases and J 2 bases, leaving 14 bases between the germline ends. Looked up from germline, CDR1 is SGHKS and CDR2 is YYEKEE (reference sequence). The DNA for the CDR3 is TGTGCCAGCAGCTCCCTCATGCAGGGCAACACTGAAGCTTTCTTT. Translated, it gives CASSSLMQGNTEAFF. Full variable domain (remainder filled in from reference TRBV5-5 and TRBJ1-1): DAGVTQSPTHLIKTRGQQVTLRCSPISGHKSVSWYQQVLGQGPQFIFQYYEKEERGRGNFPDRFSARQFPNYSSELNVNALLLGDSALYLCASSSLMQGNTEAFFGQGTRLTVV.

This chain joins TRBV9 and TRBJ1-1; D might be TRBD1 (6 bases). Looked up from germline, CDR1 is SGDLS and CDR2 is YYNGEE. The CDR3 totals 13 residues. Trimming stripped 6 bases from V and 1 base from J, with 10 bases between. CDR3 sequence (DNA): TGTGCCAGCAACCAACAGGGGAACACTGAAGCTTTCTTT. This translates into CASNQQGNTEAFF.

The V gene is TRBV5-1, the J gene TRBJ1-4; 8 bases align to TRBD1. The CDR3 runs 16 residues. Trimming removed 4 bases from V and 8 bases from J; junction bases left unmatched: 13. CDR1 and CDR2 from the germline V gene are SGHRS and YFSETQ. CDR3 loop: CASSLTIGTGEEKLFF. Here the CDR3 DNA reads TGCGCCAGCAGCCTTACTATCGGGACAGGAGAAGAAAAACTGTTTTTT.

The V call is TRBV5-6, the J call TRBJ1-1; TRBD1 is a possible D gene (6 bases). The CDR3 totals 14 residues. Trimming removed 4 bases at V and 1 base at J, with 11 bases between. Germline V CDR1 and CDR2: SGHDT, YYEEEE. The DNA for the CDR3 is TGTGCCAGCAGCCCCGGACAGCAGAACACTGAAGCTTTCTTT. Amino acid sequence: CASSPGQQNTEAFF.

J is TRBJ1-6 and V is TRBV30; 8 nucleotides align to TRBD1. V shed 0 bases and J 0 bases; nucleotides not matched to a gene: 16. CDR1 and CDR2 (germline): GTSNPN, SVGIG (reference sequence). The CDR3 has 21 residues. The CDR3 DNA reads TGTGCCTGGAGTGTTGGCCCTCAGTCGGACAGGGAGAGCTCCTATAATTCACCCCTCCACTTT. Amino acid sequence: CAWSVGPQSDRESSYNSPLHF.

The V gene is TRBV6-5, the J gene TRBJ1-5, with a possible D match to TRBD1 (5 bases). The germline V gene has CDR1 MNHEY and CDR2 SVGAGI. The CDR3 runs to 15 residues. V lost 4 bases, J lost 1 base, and 11 bases lay in between. CDR3 sequence: CASSSRGTSNQPQHF. CDR3 sequence (DNA): TGTGCCAGCAGTTCCCGCGGGACCAGCAATCAGCCCCAGCATTTT.

The J gene is TRBJ1-2, the V gene TRBV30; 7 nucleotides agree with TRBD1. J lost 4 bases, V lost 3 bases, and 2 bases had no gene match. Germline-derived CDR1 and CDR2 are GTSNPN and SVGIG (reference sequence). CDR3 size: 12 residues. In DNA, the CDR3 is TGTGCCTGGAGGACAGGGCCCTATGGCTACACCTTC. Protein sequence: CAWRTGPYGYTF.

V is TRBV4-2 and J is TRBJ1-4; 9 bases line up with TRBD1. This CDR3 is 15 amino acids long. V was clipped by 5 bases and J by 6 bases; unmatched bases: 7. CDR1 and CDR2 from the germline V gene are LGHNA and YNFKEQ. The CDR3 region has the DNA TGTGCCAGCAGCTTAGGGACAGGGAAGGATGAAAAACTGTTTTTT. This translates into CASSLGTGKDEKLFF.

This sequence joins TRBV10-3 and TRBJ2-3; TRBD1 agrees at 7 bases. Germline CDR1 is ENHRY and CDR2 is SYGVKD. The CDR3 totals 15 residues. J was trimmed by 4 bases and V by 6 bases; bases with no gene match: 10. In nucleotides, the CDR3 is TGTGCCATCAGCGCTAGCCGAAGGGGGCCAGATACGCAGTATTTT. It specifies CAISASRRGPDTQYF.

This chain uses TRBV3-1 (or the pseudogene TRBV3-2) with TRBJ1-1; D is unclear. V was clipped by 2 bases and J by 3 bases, with 10 bases between them. The CDR3 length is 14 residues. Germline V gives CDR1 LGHDT, CDR2 YNNKEL (reference sequence). CDR3 sequence: CASSQLIGDTEAFF. The CDR3 DNA reads TGTGCCAGCAGCCAACTTATAGGAGACACTGAAGCTTTCTTT.

The chain recombines TRBV7-2 with TRBJ2-7; 10 positions agree with TRBD2. The CDR3 has 15 amino acids. J lost 0 bases, V lost 5 bases, and 4 bases had no gene match. Germline CDR1 reads SGHTA; CDR2 reads FQGNSA. The CDR3 spells CASSQGLAASYEQYF. The CDR3, as DNA: TGTGCCAGCAGCCAAGGACTAGCGGCCTCCTACGAGCAGTACTTC.

The rearrangement joins TRBV6-2 or TRBV6-3 to TRBJ2-7, with unresolved D. There are 12 residues in the CDR3. Germline CDR1 is MNHEY and CDR2 is SVGEGT. The ends were cut back, 4 bases at V and 6 bases at J, with 10 bases in the middle. CDR3 region: CASSSSQPEQYF. The CDR3 DNA sequence: TGTGCCAGCAGTTCCTCACAGCCCGAGCAGTACTTC.

V gene TRBV15 combines with J gene TRBJ1-5; no clear D. Germline CDR1 reads LNHNV; CDR2 reads YYDKDF (reference sequence). The V and J ends lost 1 base and 4 bases respectively, with 11 bases between them. The CDR3 has 15 residues. As DNA, the CDR3 is TGTGCCACCAGCAGAGCTCGGATCGGGAATCAGCCCCAGCATTTT. It specifies CATSRARIGNQPQHF.

This clone has only one observation. The chain is built from TRBV7-9 and TRBJ2-3; D unresolved. V lost 0 bases, J lost 4 bases, and 8 bases lay in between. CDR1 SEHNR and CDR2 FQNEAQ come from the germline V gene (reference sequence). The CDR3 covers 14 residues. For the CDR3, the DNA is TGTGCCAGCAGCTTAGCGGGCAACTCAGATACGCAGTATTTT. Translating it yields CASSLAGNSDTQYF.

This clone appeared a few times. This chain connects TRBV2 to TRBJ1-5, with TRBD1 identical over 8 bases. In germline, CDR1 is SNHLY, CDR2 FYNNEI. This CDR3 is built from 16 residues. The junction had 15 bases not matched to a gene; V was cut back by 5 bases and J by 9 bases. The CDR3 spells CASSRTGITGTGPQHF. Written as DNA, the CDR3 is TGTGCCAGCAGTAGGACAGGGATAACGGGGACAGGGCCCCAGCATTTT.

CDR3 protein: CASSSRQGRNTIYF. The CDR3 DNA is TGTGCCAGCAGCTCCCGACAGGGGAGAAACACCATATATTTT. The gene calls are TRBV7-2 and TRBJ1-3, with 8 bases matching TRBD1. Germline V gene data show CDR1 as SGHTA and CDR2 as FQGNSA. The CDR3 is made up of 14 amino acids. Trimming cost V 4 bases and J 5 bases; bases outside gene matches: 4.

The V gene is TRBV19, the J gene TRBJ2-7, with D possibly TRBD2 on 6 matching bases. The CDR3 has 14 residues. CDR1 and CDR2 (germline): LNHDA, SQIVND (reference sequence). V lost 5 bases to trimming and J lost 3 bases, with 14 bases between them. The CDR3 region has the DNA TGTGCCAGTAGTCCTCCGGGACTCAACTACGAGCAGTACTTC. Translated, it gives CASSPPGLNYEQYF.

The chain uses TRBV15 and TRBJ1-2; TRBD1 matches 8 bases. The CDR3 spans 15 residues. Trimming cost V 5 bases and J 2 bases; bases outside gene matches: 7. Per germline, CDR1 LNHNV and CDR2 YYDKDF (reference sequence). The CDR3 is CATSLLRQGNYGYTF. The CDR3 DNA reads as TGTGCCACCAGCTTACTGAGACAGGGGAACTATGGCTACACCTTC.

The chain recombines TRBV11-3 with TRBJ2-3; D gene ambiguous. In germline, CDR1 is SGHNT, CDR2 YENEEA. V was clipped by 5 bases and J by 2 bases, with 14 bases between them. The CDR3 length is 15 residues. The CDR3 nucleotides are TGTGCCAGCAGCCAGCTCGGCAGCGACACAGATACGCAGTATTTT. This sequence encodes CASSQLGSDTDTQYF. Full variable domain (missing parts from reference TRBV11-3 and TRBJ2-3): EAGVVQSPRYKIIEKKQPVAFWCNPISGHNTLYWYLQNLGQGPELLIRYENEEAVDDSQLPKDRFSAERLKGVDSTLKIQPAELGDSAVYLCASSQLGSDTDTQYFGPGTRLTVL.

This clone was observed a few times. The chain recombines TRBV4-1 with TRBJ2-1; no clear D. Germline CDR1 MGHRA, CDR2 YSYEKL. The V end lost 1 base, the J end lost 7 bases, and 2 bases lay between the germline ends. This CDR3 contains 11 residues. Here the CDR3 reads CASSQVNEQFF. The DNA of the CDR3 is TGCGCCAGCAGCCAAGTAAATGAGCAGTTCTTC.

The V gene is TRBV19, the J gene TRBJ2-1; 11 bases are a match to TRBD2. Germline CDR1 is LNHDA and CDR2 is SQIVND (reference sequence). This CDR3 is 16 amino acids long. V lost 1 base to trimming and J lost 8 bases; unmatched junction nucleotides: 7. The CDR3 nucleotides read TGTGCCAGTAGTATAGCGACTAGCGGGATGATCTATGAGCAGTTCTTC. Its protein is CASSIATSGMIYEQFF.

The genes are TRBV28 and TRBJ1-2, with 7 nucleotides matching TRBD1. The CDR3 has 13 residues. V lost 5 bases, J lost 7 bases, and 7 bases stayed unmatched. Looked up from germline, CDR1 is MDHEN and CDR2 is SYDVKM. CDR3: CASSPTGVGGYTF. As DNA, the CDR3 is TGTGCCAGCAGTCCTACAGGGGTAGGTGGCTACACCTTC.

This chain joins TRBV27 and TRBJ1-6; 10 bases line up with TRBD1. This CDR3 spans 16 amino acids. After removal of 3 bases from V and 6 bases from J, the junction contained 5 bases not matched to a gene. In germline, CDR1 is MNHEY, CDR2 SMNVEV (reference sequence). The CDR3 bases are TGTGCCAGCAGTTTTTTCCGGACAGGGGGTAATTCACCCCTCCACTTT. Its translation is CASSFFRTGGNSPLHF.